This T cell receptor beta chain was sequenced in a study of cytomegalovirus exposure and HLA in healthy donors. In the study overall: The approximately 130 validation repertoires were reported in a later analysis to have been generated on the same platform as the 666 first-cohort repertoires.

Germline V gene sequence: CDR1 MNHEY, CDR2 SVGAGI. The V gene end was trimmed by 4 bases and the J gene end by 7 bases; junction bases not matched to a gene: 8. This CDR3 comprises 15 residues. To note about this clone: Its antigen remains unknown.

Study findings and constraints: For cytomegalovirus status, the classifier reportedly gave diagnoses with high specificity and sensitivity. There were some 150 TCR beta chains listed as cytomegalovirus-associated.

Some clones are missing from TCRdb's copy, which holds only in-frame ones; the method was immunoSEQ multiplex PCR. The sample lists a few hundred thousand clones, 88% occurring once. V and J are TRBV6-5 and TRBJ1-4; 8 nucleotides agree with TRBD1. Specimen: PBMCs. The TCR comes from a young man in good health and CMV-seronegative. The CDR3 coding sequence is TGTGCCAGCAGTTCGAGACAGGGGACGACTGAAAAACTGTTTTTT. Its protein product is CASSSRQGTTEKLFF.